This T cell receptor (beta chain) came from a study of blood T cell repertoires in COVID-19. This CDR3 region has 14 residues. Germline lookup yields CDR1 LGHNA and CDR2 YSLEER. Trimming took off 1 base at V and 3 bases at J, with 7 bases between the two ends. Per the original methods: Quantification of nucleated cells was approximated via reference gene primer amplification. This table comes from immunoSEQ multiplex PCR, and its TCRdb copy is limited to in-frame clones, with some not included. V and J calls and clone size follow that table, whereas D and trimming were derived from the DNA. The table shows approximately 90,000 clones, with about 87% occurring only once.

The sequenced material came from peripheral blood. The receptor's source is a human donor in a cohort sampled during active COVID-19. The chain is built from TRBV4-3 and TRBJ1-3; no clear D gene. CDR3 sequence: CASSQVISGNTIYF. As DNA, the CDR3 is TGCGCCAGCAGCCAAGTAATCAGTGGAAACACCATATATTTT.